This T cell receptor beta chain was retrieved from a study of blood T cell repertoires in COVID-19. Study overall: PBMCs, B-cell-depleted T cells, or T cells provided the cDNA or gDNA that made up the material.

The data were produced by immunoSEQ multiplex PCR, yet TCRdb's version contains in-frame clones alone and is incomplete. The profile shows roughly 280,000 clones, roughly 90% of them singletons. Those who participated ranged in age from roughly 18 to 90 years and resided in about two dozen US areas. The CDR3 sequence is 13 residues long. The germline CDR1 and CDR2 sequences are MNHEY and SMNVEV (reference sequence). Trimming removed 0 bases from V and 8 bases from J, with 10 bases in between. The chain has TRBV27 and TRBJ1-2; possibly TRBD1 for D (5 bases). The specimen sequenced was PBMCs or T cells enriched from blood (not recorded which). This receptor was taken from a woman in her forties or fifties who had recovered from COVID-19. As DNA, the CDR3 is TGTGCCAGCAGTTTATCCGGGGGTAGCGGCTACACCTTC. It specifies CASSLSGGSGYTF.